The 12 T cell receptor beta chains reported below all come from one sample, sequenced in a study of shared clonotypes between healthy human individuals. Sequencing used immunoSEQ multiplex PCR; TCRdb keeps in-frame clones, though not all of them. The sample yields 2,500,000 or so clones, approximately 93% seen once. The sequencing sample was made of naive CD4+ T cells from PBMCs. Stated subset: CD45RA+ positively selected. The receptors originated from a man between 18 and 35 years old in good health. Some clones in this sample may be carry-over from other donors' samples.

The chain employs TRBV7-2 and TRBJ1-2; D not certain. The CDR3 is 14 amino acids. In germline, CDR1 is SGHTA, CDR2 FQGNSA. V lost 1 base to trimming and J lost 5 bases, with 11 bases between them. CDR3 DNA: TGTGCCAGCAGCTTAGGCAGGCGGCCTTATGGCTACACCTTC. Encoded protein: CASSLGRRPYGYTF.

J is TRBJ1-3 and V is TRBV28; D unresolved. This CDR3 spans 14 amino acids. V was clipped by 5 bases and J by 2 bases, with 10 bases between them. CDR1 is MDHEN, CDR2 SYDVKM, per germline. CDR3 region: CASSQGGPGNTIYF. The CDR3 DNA reads TGTGCCAGCAGTCAAGGAGGCCCTGGAAACACCATATATTTT.

The rearrangement uses TRBV4-3 and TRBJ1-2; D is unclear. Trimming pared 5 bases from V and 1 base from J, leaving 14 bases between. The CDR3 spans 15 residues. The germline gives CDR1 LGHNA, CDR2 YSLEER. CDR3 residues: CASSTTGPLNYGYTF. CDR3 nucleotides: TGCGCCAGCAGCACGACCGGGCCCCTTAACTATGGCTACACCTTC.

The V call is TRBV5-1, the J call TRBJ1-1; a weak D match, TRBD1 (5 bases). The CDR3 consists of 16 residues. Trimming removed 0 bases from V and 5 bases from J, with 17 bases in between. Germline loops: CDR1 SGHRS, CDR2 YFSETQ. The CDR3 loop reads CASSLGRPNWGTEAFF. The CDR3 DNA reads TGCGCCAGCAGCTTGGGGCGGCCAAATTGGGGGACTGAAGCTTTCTTT.

The rearrangement joins TRBV28 to TRBJ1-5; possible D gene TRBD1, 5 bases. Germline V CDR1 and CDR2: MDHEN, SYDVKM. The CDR3 loop spans 15 amino acids. Trimming cost V 2 bases and J 6 bases, with 14 bases left between them. The CDR3 here is CASSLQGPGGQPQHF. In DNA, the CDR3 is TGTGCCAGCAGTTTACAAGGGCCCGGGGGTCAGCCCCAGCATTTT.

The chain carries TRBV4-3 and TRBJ2-1, with TRBD2 matching over 9 bases. The germline V gene has CDR1 LGHNA and CDR2 YSLEER. After removal of 0 bases from V and 6 bases from J, the junction contained 9 bases not matched to a gene. The CDR3 has 17 amino acids. CDR3 coding DNA: TGCGCCAGCAGCCAAGAAGCCCCTAGCGGGGCCGGCAATGAGCAGTTCTTC. Its protein is CASSQEAPSGAGNEQFF.

The chain recombines TRBV11-3 with TRBJ2-2, with 8 nucleotides matching TRBD1. Trimming removed 4 bases from V and 6 bases from J; junction bases left unmatched: 7. This CDR3 has 15 residues. CDR1 SGHNT and CDR2 YENEEA come from the germline V gene. CDR3 in DNA: TGTGCCAGCAGCTCCCAGGGGGCAGGAGCCGGGGAGCTGTTTTTT. It is translated as CASSSQGAGAGELFF.

The rearrangement uses TRBV30 and TRBJ2-5; TRBD2 agrees at 10 bases. The CDR3 totals 15 residues. Germline CDR1 reads GTSNPN; CDR2 reads SVGIG (reference sequence). Trimming took 1 base from V and 2 from J; bases not matched to a gene: 4. The CDR3 region is CAWSGQRGGQETQYF. As DNA, the CDR3 is TGTGCCTGGAGTGGTCAGCGGGGGGGACAAGAGACCCAGTACTTC.

This clone was picked up one time. The chain employs TRBV27 and TRBJ2-2; D is possibly TRBD2 (5 bases). The length of the CDR3 is 15 residues. The V and J ends lost 1 base and 4 bases respectively, with 10 bases between them. The germline gives CDR1 MNHEY, CDR2 SMNVEV (reference sequence). The CDR3 coding sequence is TGTGCCAGCAGTTTATACCAACGGGGCACCGGGGAGCTGTTTTTT. This codes for CASSLYQRGTGELFF.

The chain combines TRBV5-1 with TRBJ1-1; D gene uncertain. Germline loops: CDR1 SGHRS, CDR2 YFSETQ. The CDR3 is 14 amino acids. Trimming removed 4 bases at V and 4 bases at J, with 14 bases between. The CDR3 DNA sequence: TGCGCCAGCAGCCCCGGACCTCGGGGCACTGAAGCTTTCTTT. This gives the protein CASSPGPRGTEAFF.

The rearrangement links TRBV10-1 to TRBJ2-3, with TRBD2 matching over 13 bases. Germline loops: CDR1 WNHNN, CDR2 SYGVQD (reference sequence). The CDR3 extends over 16 amino acids. V shed 5 bases and J 5 bases; nucleotides not matched to a gene: 7. The CDR3 loop reads CASSIGLAGVEDTQYF. As DNA, the CDR3 is TGCGCCAGCAGTATAGGACTAGCGGGAGTGGAAGATACGCAGTATTTT.

This chain links TRBV30 with TRBJ1-4; D possibly corresponds to TRBD1 (6 bases). V lost 2 bases and J 3 bases, leaving 16 bases between the germline ends. The germline CDR1 and CDR2 sequences are GTSNPN and SVGIG (reference sequence). The CDR3 sequence is 16 residues long. The chain's CDR3 is CAWSRLYRAPNEKLFF. The CDR3 nucleotides are TGTGCCTGGAGTCGACTCTACAGGGCCCCTAATGAAAAACTGTTTTTT.